Below are 32 T cell receptor beta chains sequenced from a single sample in a study of immune aging and cytomegalovirus after organ transplant (dated by TCRdb to the early 2020s). No antigen has been assigned to these receptors. Per the publication, the time point label means: five sample-tagged time points from pre-transplant (day -1) to day 368 post-transplant, pooled. Library preparation was by single-cell sequencing. The listed sequencing device is Illumina NovaSeq 6000. The BD Rhapsody Targeted mRNA and AbSeq Reagent Kit, in a microwell format, was used for cell capture and library preparation. The public reads were reprocessed in TCRdb via fastp at Q25 and MiXCR, keeping in-frame beta chains. Each entry is one CDR3 protein sequence, shown with its most common DNA and genes. The sample table shows more than 20,000 distinct CDR3 sequences, and just over 35% are seen once. 25% to 30% of the sample is taken by the ten largest.

Source: CMV peptide-activated CD4+ and CD8+ T cells sorted from blood, taken at five time points, pooled. What this sample's cell subset or site label stands for: sorted CD8+CD137+ and CD4+CD154+ T cells after 11 to 12 h CMV IE-1 peptide stimulation. The receptor source for this set is a female donor who had a heart transplant and CMV viremia.

The chain employs TRBV15 and TRBJ2-7, with D tentatively TRBD1 or TRBD2 (6 bases each). This CDR3 contains 14 residues. V lost 4 bases, J lost 2 bases, and 12 bases lay in between. Germline CDR1 LNHNV, CDR2 YYDKDF (reference sequence). The CDR3 loop reads CATSKGGGTYEQYF. Written as DNA, the CDR3 is TGTGCCACCAGCAAGGGGGGCGGGACCTACGAGCAGTACTTC.

V is TRBV20-1 and J is TRBJ2-1; maybe TRBD2 (6 bases). This CDR3 is 14 amino acids long. V was shortened by 3 bases and J by 0 bases, with 9 bases between the two germline ends. The germline V gene encodes CDR1 DFQATT and CDR2 SNEGSKA (reference sequence). CDR3: CSASLGGSYNEQFF. DNA for the CDR3: TGCAGTGCTAGTTTGGGGGGCTCCTACAATGAGCAGTTCTTC.

Only a few counts were recorded for this clonotype. The chain uses TRBV7-3 and TRBJ2-5; TRBD1 aligns across 11 bases. This CDR3 region has 13 residues. CDR1 is SGHTA, CDR2 FQGTGA, per germline. Germline trimming cut 9 bases from V and 8 bases from J; bases unmatched to any gene: 8. Here the CDR3 reads CASTFGTGGTQYF. The CDR3 DNA sequence: TGTGCCAGTACCTTCGGGACAGGGGGTACCCAGTACTTC.

The chain recombines TRBV5-4 with TRBJ1-1, with D perhaps TRBD1 (6 bases). Trimming cost V 3 bases and J 6 bases, with 18 bases left between them. The CDR3 covers 15 residues. Per the germline V gene, CDR1 is SGHNT and CDR2 is YYREEE (reference sequence). The CDR3 region has the DNA TGTGCCAGCAGCTCCGCCGCAGGGGTGTCCGCTGAAGCTTTCTTT. This sequence encodes CASSSAAGVSAEAFF.

In regard to this clonotype: Because the CDR3 is missing its conserved closing phenylalanine or tryptophan, this is likely a read error. This rearrangement joins TRBV5-6 to TRBJ2-1; D possibly corresponds to TRBD2 (5 bases). The V gene's germline CDR1 is SGHDT and CDR2 YYEEEE. The CDR3 has 15 residues. The chain's CDR3 is CASSLGESPYNKQFY. In DNA, the CDR3 is TGTGCCAGCAGCTTGGGGGAGTCCCCCTACAATAAGCAGTTCTAC.

This clonotype was seen a few times. The V and J genes are TRBV30 and TRBJ2-7; D is ambiguous. The CDR3 is 11 residues long. V was pared by 1 base and J by 2 bases, with 3 bases between. Looked up from germline, CDR1 is GTSNPN and CDR2 is SVGIG (reference sequence). DNA for the CDR3: TGTGCCTGGAGTGCCGCCTACGAGCAGTACTTC. Protein product: CAWSAAYEQYF.

This clonotype was counted at least ten times. DNA for the CDR3: TGTGCCAGTAGTATAGATTTCGCAGGCAGGAGAAATCAGCCCCAGCATTTT. Its translation: CASSIDFAGRRNQPQHF. The chain uses TRBV19 and TRBJ1-5; D unresolved. CDR3 length equals 17 residues. Germline lookup yields CDR1 LNHDA and CDR2 SQIVND (reference sequence). V lost 0 bases, J lost 4 bases, and 16 bases lay in between.

The chain joins TRBV5-4 to TRBJ2-2; unclear D gene. The CDR3 contains 16 residues. Trimming shortened V by 0 bases and J by 4 bases, and 13 bases separated the two germline ends. The V gene's germline CDR1 is SGHNT and CDR2 YYREEE (reference sequence). The CDR3 region has the DNA TGTGCCAGCAGCTTGGCTGGTCCGGGTAGCACCGGGGAGCTGTTTTTT. This translates into CASSLAGPGSTGELFF.

This clonotype was counted a single time. One base separates it from a far larger clone, so it is likely a read error. The chain joins TRBV12-3 or TRBV12-4 to TRBJ2-1, with TRBD1 matching 11 bases. CDR3 size: 18 residues. Trimming at V came to 4 bases and at J to 10 bases, leaving 18 bases not matched to a gene. The CDR3 loop is CASSSGTGGGLPPYEQFF. CDR3 bases: TGTGCCAGCAGTTCTGGGACAGGGGGGGGACTCCCTCCCTACGAGCAGTTCTTC.

This clonotype was recorded only once. This chain links TRBV21-1 with TRBJ1-2. TRBV21-1 is listed as a pseudogene. CDR3 length equals 14 residues. The CDR3 reads CASSKEGLNYGYTF. The CDR3 DNA sequence: TGTGCCAGCAGCAAAGAAGGGCTCAACTATGGCTACACCTTC.

Ten or more counts support this clonotype. The J gene is TRBJ1-2, the V gene TRBV6-1; a possible D gene is TRBD1 (6 bases). Trimming left V 7 bases short and J 4 bases short, with 13 bases between. Germline assignment: CDR1 MNHNS and CDR2 SASEGT. The length of the CDR3 is 13 residues. The CDR3 sequence: CASTWDIPYGYTF. As DNA, the CDR3 is TGTGCCAGCACATGGGACATTCCCTATGGCTACACCTTC.

This clonotype was observed a few times. The chain carries TRBV6-5 and TRBJ2-7; D possibly corresponds to TRBD2 (5 bases). V lost 2 bases and J lost 3, with 20 bases in between. Germline V lookup: CDR1 MNHEY, CDR2 SVGAGI. There are 17 residues in the CDR3. CDR3 sequence: CASSYGSPGTAFYEQYF. The CDR3 bases are TGTGCCAGCAGTTACGGTTCCCCGGGAACCGCCTTCTACGAGCAGTACTTC.

Within the sample, this clonotype is medium-sized. The genes are TRBV6-5 and TRBJ2-5; perhaps TRBD1 as D (6 bases). Trimming left V 6 bases short and J 1 base short, with 9 bases between. The CDR3 contains 13 residues. Germline V CDR1 and CDR2: MNHEY, SVGAGI. CDR3 bases: TGTGCCAGCAGACAGGGTACCCAAGAGACCCAGTACTTC. It yields the protein CASRQGTQETQYF.

V gene TRBV6-5 combines with J gene TRBJ1-1; the D is unclear. The V gene's germline CDR1 is MNHEY and CDR2 SVGAGI. The V end was cut by 3 bases, the J end by 2 bases, with 7 bases between. CDR3 length: 13 residues. The CDR3 DNA reads as TGTGCCAGCAGTTATTTAAAAAACACTGAAGCTTTCTTT. Protein: CASSYLKNTEAFF.

In its sample, this clonotype was seen a few times. The chain is built from TRBV30 and TRBJ2-7; maybe TRBD2 (6 bases). CDR1 is GTSNPN and CDR2 is SVGIG in the germline V gene (reference sequence). This CDR3 spans 13 amino acids. V was clipped by 3 bases and J by 6 bases, with 15 bases between them. The CDR3 sequence is CAWRGGLWGEQYF. The CDR3 DNA reads as TGTGCCTGGAGGGGAGGACTCTGGGGCGAGCAGTACTTC.

To note about this clonotype: An end of the junction does not agree with germline; a read error may underlie this. The chain has TRBV2 and TRBJ2-1, with TRBD1 identical over 7 bases. The CDR3 runs to 15 residues. The germline gives CDR1 SNHLY, CDR2 FYNNEI. The CDR3 DNA is TGTGCCAGCAGTGGACAGGGTCAAGGATACAGTGAGCAGTTCTTC. Translating gives CASSGQGQGYSEQFF.

The V gene is TRBV11-2, the J gene TRBJ2-1; 7 nucleotides match TRBD2. The germline V gene encodes CDR1 SGHAT and CDR2 FQNNGV. With 1 base clipped from V and 0 bases from J, the junction kept 0 bases outside the gene matches. This CDR3 has 15 amino acids. The CDR3, as DNA: TGTGCCAGCAGCTTAGGGACTAGCTCCTACAATGAGCAGTTCTTC. Residues: CASSLGTSSYNEQFF.

This rearrangement joins TRBV27 to TRBJ1-2, with 12 bases fitting TRBD1. Per the germline V gene, CDR1 is MNHEY and CDR2 is SMNVEV (reference sequence). J lost 8 bases, V lost 3 bases, and 10 bases had no gene match. The CDR3 has 16 residues. The CDR3 nucleotides read TGTGCCAGCAGTTTGCTCGGGACAGGGGGCGCGGGGGGCTACACCTTC. Protein product: CASSLLGTGGAGGYTF.

V gene TRBV30 combines with J gene TRBJ2-7, with D uncertain. The CDR3 is 11 amino acids. CDR1 GTSNPN and CDR2 SVGIG come from the germline V gene (reference sequence). Trimming removed 2 bases at V and 3 bases at J, with 5 bases between. CDR3 bases: TGTGCCTGGAGTAGGAGCTACGAGCAGTACTTC. It codes for CAWSRSYEQYF.

This chain's CDR3 is CASSPRVGGNQPQHF. For the CDR3, the DNA is TGTGCCAGCTCACCCAGGGTGGGAGGCAATCAGCCCCAGCATTTT. The genes are TRBV18 and TRBJ1-5, with TRBD1 as a possible D gene (5 bases). The CDR3 sequence is 15 residues long. Germline CDR1 KGHSH, CDR2 LQKENI. Deletions cut 3 bases from V and 2 bases from J, with 11 bases between.

The chain carries TRBV20-1 and TRBJ1-1, with 8 nucleotides matching TRBD1. The CDR3 length is 15 residues. Germline CDR1 is DFQATT and CDR2 is SNEGSKA (reference sequence). V shed 0 bases, J shed 6 bases, and the junction held 9 bases outside the gene matches. The CDR3, as DNA: TGCAGTGCTAGAGATCCCCGACAGGGGAAGGCTGAAGCTTTCTTT. The encoded protein is CSARDPRQGKAEAFF.

The chain employs TRBV19 and TRBJ2-5, with a tentative D call TRBD1 (5 bases). The germline CDR1 and CDR2 sequences are LNHDA and SQIVND (reference sequence). The CDR3 is 14 amino acids. The V gene lost 8 bases and the J gene lost 2 bases, with 15 bases spanning the gap. CDR3 bases: TGTGCCAGTCAACTTGACAGCGCACAAGAGACCCAGTACTTC. It specifies CASQLDSAQETQYF.

A few counts support this clonotype. The gene calls are TRBV24-1 and TRBJ1-2, with 10 bases matching TRBD1. Per the germline V gene, CDR1 is KGHDR and CDR2 is SFDVKD. The CDR3 is 16 amino acids. V lost 5 bases to trimming and J lost 7 bases; unmatched junction nucleotides: 12. The CDR3 region is CATSAQGDRGGSGYTF. The CDR3 DNA follows: TGTGCCACCAGTGCCCAGGGGGACAGGGGAGGATCTGGCTACACCTTC.

This clonotype was observed a handful of times. J is TRBJ2-3 and V is TRBV20-1, with 7 bases identical to TRBD2. Germline V CDR1 and CDR2: DFQATT, SNEGSKA (reference sequence). The CDR3 has 14 residues. J gave up 1 base and V 5 bases, and 6 bases lay outside the gene matches. The CDR3 DNA reads TGCAGTGCTTGGGGGAGGGCTGGCACAGATACGCAGTATTTT. It codes for CSAWGRAGTDTQYF.

Remarks on this clonotype: One junction end disagrees with the germline gene, perhaps due to a read error. The chain employs TRBV7-9 and TRBJ2-2; 8 bases match TRBD1. The CDR3 extends over 17 amino acids. Germline V lookup: CDR1 SEHNR, CDR2 FQNEAQ (reference sequence). CDR3 nucleotide sequence: TGTGCCAGCAGCTTAGGGCCAGGGGGCGTCAACACCGAGGAGCTGTTTTTT. Its protein is CASSLGPGGVNTEELFF.

This clonotype was observed a few times. In this CDR3 the conserved last residue, phenylalanine or tryptophan, is missing, so a read error is likely. The V and J genes are TRBV6-6 and TRBJ1-1, with D unresolved. CDR1 MNHNY and CDR2 SVGAGI come from the germline V gene (reference sequence). The CDR3 has 14 residues. The V gene lost 8 bases and the J gene lost 0 bases, with 13 bases spanning the gap. The DNA for the CDR3 is TGTGCCAGCGGCTATGGACGGATGAACACTGAAGCTTTCTCT. Protein sequence: CASGYGRMNTEAFS.

J is TRBJ1-4 and V is TRBV4-1; 7 bases align to TRBD1. The junction had 5 bases not matched to a gene; V was cut back by 1 base and J by 6 bases. CDR3 size: 15 residues. Germline V gene sequence: CDR1 MGHRA, CDR2 YSYEKL. The CDR3, as DNA: TGCGCCAGCAGCCAAGGACAGGGTTTGGATGAAAAACTGTTTTTT. Translating gives CASSQGQGLDEKLFF.

The chain carries TRBV18 and TRBJ2-6, with D uncertain. CDR1 KGHSH and CDR2 LQKENI come from the germline V gene. The CDR3 totals 13 residues. V was pared by 3 bases and J by 4 bases, with 4 bases between. CDR3 nucleotides: TGTGCCAGCTCACCGAGGGGGGCCAACGTCCTGACTTTC. Its protein product is CASSPRGANVLTF.

A remark on this clonotype: With a much larger clone just one base away, this may be a read error. Because the CDR3 is missing its conserved closing phenylalanine or tryptophan, this is likely a read error. The chain has TRBV6-6 and TRBJ2-6, with a weak D call TRBD1 (6 bases). The length of the CDR3 is 19 residues. The germline V and J ends were trimmed by 0 bases and 1 base, with 16 bases remaining between them. Germline CDR1 MNHNY, CDR2 SVGAGI (reference sequence). The CDR3 protein is CASSYSKGHFGSGANVLTL. The CDR3 nucleotides read TGTGCCAGCAGTTACTCGAAGGGACACTTTGGATCTGGGGCCAACGTCCTGACTCTC.

By share of the sample, this clonotype is medium-sized. The chain uses TRBV20-1 and TRBJ2-7, with 9 positions matching TRBD2. Germline-derived CDR1 and CDR2 are DFQATT and SNEGSKA (reference sequence). This CDR3 has 16 residues. The junction had 14 bases not matched to a gene; V was cut back by 6 bases and J by 2 bases. The CDR3 region is CSAAKVAGVYAYEQYF. The CDR3 nucleotides read TGCAGTGCGGCAAAGGTAGCGGGAGTTTACGCCTACGAGCAGTACTTC.

This chain joins TRBV7-9 and TRBJ1-2, with 7 bases matching TRBD1. The CDR3 loop spans 16 amino acids. V gave up 5 bases and J gave up 0 bases; unmatched junction bases: 9. Germline V gene data show CDR1 as SEHNR and CDR2 as FQNEAQ (reference sequence). The CDR3 region is CASSPRPGTANYGYTF. DNA for the CDR3: TGTGCCAGCAGCCCCCGACCCGGGACAGCTAACTATGGCTACACCTTC. Based on the CDR3 plus reference TRBV7-9 and TRBJ1-2, the full variable domain is DTGVSQNPRHKITKRGQNVTFRCDPISEHNRLYWYRQTLGQGPEFLTYFQNEAQLEKSRLLSDRFSAERPKGSFSTLEIQRTEQGDSAMYLCASSPRPGTANYGYTFGSGTRLTVV.

This clonotype appeared a single time. The chain links TRBV29-1 to TRBJ2-1, with TRBD2 matching 10 bases. J gave up 7 bases and V 4 bases, and 4 bases lay outside the gene matches. The CDR3 is 13 residues long. The V gene's germline CDR1 is SQVTM and CDR2 ANQGSEA. CDR3 in DNA: TGCAGCGTTGCAGCGGGGGGGCCAAATGAGCAGTTCTTC. Residues: CSVAAGGPNEQFF.